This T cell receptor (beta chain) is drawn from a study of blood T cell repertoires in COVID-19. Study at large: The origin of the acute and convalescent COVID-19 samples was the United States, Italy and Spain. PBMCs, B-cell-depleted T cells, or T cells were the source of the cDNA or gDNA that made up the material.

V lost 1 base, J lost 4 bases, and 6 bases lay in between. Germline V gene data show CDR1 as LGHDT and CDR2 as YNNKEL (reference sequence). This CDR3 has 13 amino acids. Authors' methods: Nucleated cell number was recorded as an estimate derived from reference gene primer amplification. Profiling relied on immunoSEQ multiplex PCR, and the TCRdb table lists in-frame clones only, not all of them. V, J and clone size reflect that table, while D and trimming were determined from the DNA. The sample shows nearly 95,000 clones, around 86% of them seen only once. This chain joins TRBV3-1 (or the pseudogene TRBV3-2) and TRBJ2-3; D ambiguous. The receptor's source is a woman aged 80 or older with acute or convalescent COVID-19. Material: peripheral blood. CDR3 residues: CASSQGAPDTQYF. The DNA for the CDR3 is TGTGCCAGCAGCCAAGGGGCCCCAGATACGCAGTATTTT.